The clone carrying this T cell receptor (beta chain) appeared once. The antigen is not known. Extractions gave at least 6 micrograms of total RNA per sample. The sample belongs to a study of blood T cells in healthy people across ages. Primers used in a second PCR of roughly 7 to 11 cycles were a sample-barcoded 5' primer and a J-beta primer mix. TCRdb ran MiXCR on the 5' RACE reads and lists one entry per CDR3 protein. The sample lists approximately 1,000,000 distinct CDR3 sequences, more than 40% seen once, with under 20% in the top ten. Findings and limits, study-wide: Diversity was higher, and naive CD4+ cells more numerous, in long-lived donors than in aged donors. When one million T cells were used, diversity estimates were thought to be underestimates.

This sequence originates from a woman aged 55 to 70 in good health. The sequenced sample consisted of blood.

CDR3 DNA sequence: TGTGCCAGCAGACATTTAGCGGGAGGGGTATACAATGAGCAGTTCTTC. Protein sequence: CASRHLAGGVYNEQFF. The chain is built from TRBV6-2 or TRBV6-3 and TRBJ2-1; TRBD2 agrees at 11 bases. The V gene's germline CDR1 is MNHEY and CDR2 SVGEGT. This CDR3 contains 16 residues. V lost 6 bases to trimming and J lost 4 bases; unmatched junction nucleotides: 8.